A single sample gave rise to the 16 T cell receptor beta chains below, sequenced in a study of tumor and adjacent non-tumor tissue in lung cancer. The library came from three nested PCR rounds adapted from ARM-PCR protocols. TCRdb re-called the multiplex PCR reads through MiXCR, storing one row per CDR3 protein. The table includes fewer than 150,000 distinct CDR3 sequences, about 71% detected once. RNA was extracted from bulk tissue without any cell sorting. The sequenced material came from lung tumor tissue. These TCRs come from a man between 60 and 70 years old with small cell lung cancer.

The chain has TRBV19 and TRBJ1-2; a possible D gene is TRBD1 (5 bases). V lost 5 bases to trimming and J lost 11 bases, with 18 bases between them. Germline CDR1 reads LNHDA; CDR2 reads SQIVND (reference sequence). The CDR3 is 13 amino acids. CDR3 sequence reads: CASSPNLRAGYTF. The CDR3 DNA reads as TGTGCCAGTAGTCCGAATCTCAGGGCTGGTTACACCTTC. Filled out from reference TRBV19 and TRBJ1-2, the complete variable domain reads DGGITQSPKYLFRKEGQNVTLSCEQNLNHDAMYWYRQDPGQGLRLIYYSQIVNDFQKGDIAEGYSVSREKKESFPLTVTSAQKNPTAFYLCASSPNLRAGYTFGSGTRLTVV.

Concerning this clonotype itself: One junction end does not reproduce the germline sequence, and a read error may be involved. The rearrangement links TRBV11-3 to TRBJ2-2; TRBD2 aligns across 7 bases. The CDR3 sequence is 14 residues long. Germline CDR1 is SGHNT and CDR2 is YENEEA. This CDR3 is CASGRDYITGELLF. CDR3 nucleotides: TGTGCCAGCGGCCGGGACTATATCACCGGGGAGCTGCTTTTT.

This clonotype was recorded many times. V gene TRBV6-6 combines with J gene TRBJ1-2, with D perhaps TRBD1 (5 bases). Trimming removed 10 bases from V and 4 bases from J, with 16 bases in between. From germline, CDR1 is MNHNY and CDR2 SVGAGI (reference sequence). The length of the CDR3 is 13 residues. The CDR3 sequence is CATYSTGGYGYTF. The CDR3 bases are TGTGCCACCTATAGCACAGGTGGCTATGGCTACACCTTC.

This chain connects TRBV2 to TRBJ2-2, with a possible D match to TRBD1 (5 bases). The germline V and J ends were trimmed by 7 bases and 3 bases, with 12 bases remaining between them. Germline assignment: CDR1 SNHLY and CDR2 FYNNEI. CDR3 size: 14 residues. This CDR3 is CASNVRGDTGELFF. Written as DNA, the CDR3 is TGTGCCAGCAATGTAAGGGGTGACACCGGGGAGCTGTTTTTT. The full variable domain, with the rest looked up from reference TRBV2 and TRBJ2-2, is EPEVTQTPSHQVTQMGQEVILRCVPISNHLYFYWYRQILGQKVEFLVSFYNNEISEKSEIFDDQFSVERPDGSNFTLKIRSTKLEDSAMYFCASNVRGDTGELFFGEGSRLTVL.

As to this clonotype: A read error is possible here, since a much larger clone lies one base away. This sequence joins TRBV20-1 and TRBJ2-6, with D perhaps TRBD2 (5 bases). The CDR3 is made up of 14 amino acids. CDR1 is DFQATT, CDR2 SNEGSKA, per germline (reference sequence). CDR3 loop: CSTRAGAGANVLTF. CDR3 DNA sequence: TGCAGTACTAGAGCAGGTGCTGGGGCCAACGTCCTGACTTTC.

The V call is TRBV4-2, the J call TRBJ1-2; D remains ambiguous. CDR3 length: 15 amino acids. The ends were cut back, 0 bases at V and 11 bases at J, with 19 bases in the middle. Germline V gives CDR1 LGHNA, CDR2 YNFKEQ. The CDR3 here is CASSQELIVGYDYTF. The CDR3 DNA sequence: TGTGCCAGCAGCCAAGAATTGATAGTGGGCTATGATTACACCTTC.

This clonotype appeared a single time. A much larger clone differs from this one at a single base, so this may be a read error. V is TRBV7-9 and J is TRBJ1-5; TRBD1 aligns across 7 bases. The J call may be in error: the DNA end matches TRBJ2-3 better. The CDR3 extends over 15 amino acids. Germline lookup yields CDR1 SEHNR and CDR2 FQNEAQ (reference sequence). CDR3 DNA sequence: TGTGCCAGCAGCTTAGGAGACAGGGACAATCAGCCCCAGTATTTT. This codes for CASSLGDRDNQPQYF.

This clonotype has more than one count but fewer than ten. This sequence may be a read error, since a much larger clone differs from it by one base. The chain recombines TRBV20-1 with TRBJ2-3; D tentatively reads TRBD1 or TRBD2 (5 bases each). Germline loops: CDR1 DFQATT, CDR2 SNEGSKA (reference sequence). This CDR3 is built from 13 residues. CDR3 protein: CSTRLGRTDTQYF. The DNA of the CDR3 is TGCAGTACTAGATTGGGACGAACAGATACGCAGTATTTT.

With regard to this clonotype: A read error may produce the germline difference seen at one junction end. The chain couples TRBV20-1 to TRBJ2-7, with D maybe TRBD2 (6 bases). This CDR3 has 15 residues. Germline-derived CDR1 and CDR2 are DFQATT and SNEGSKA (reference sequence). In DNA, the CDR3 is TGCAATGCTAGAGATTTTAGGCAGGAGGGGTACGAGCGGTACTTC. This translates into CNARDFRQEGYERYF.

V is TRBV6-2 or TRBV6-3 and J is TRBJ1-2; TRBD1 is a possible D gene (6 bases). Trimming pared 5 bases from V and 2 bases from J, leaving 15 bases between. This CDR3 has 15 amino acids. Looked up from germline, CDR1 is MNHEY and CDR2 is SVGEGT. The CDR3 is CASSAYRVLNYGYTF. For the CDR3, the DNA is TGTGCCAGCAGTGCTTACAGGGTGTTGAACTATGGCTACACCTTC.

This clonotype came up a few times. Germline and junction disagree at one end, which may indicate a read error. V is TRBV6-1 and J is TRBJ2-7; a possible D gene is TRBD2 (6 bases). There are 11 residues in the CDR3. CDR1 is MNHNS and CDR2 is SASEGT in the germline V gene. CDR3 sequence reads: CASSEAPGLTF. The CDR3 DNA follows: TGTGCCAGCAGTGAAGCGCCGGGACTTACCTTC.

This clonotype was counted ten times or more. This sequence joins TRBV20-1 and TRBJ1-1; D unresolved. This CDR3 is built from 13 residues. The germline V and J ends were trimmed by 2 bases and 1 base, with 8 bases remaining between them. In germline, CDR1 is DFQATT, CDR2 SNEGSKA (reference sequence). Here the CDR3 DNA reads TGCAGTGCTAGACCAGTCACGAACACTGAAGCTTTCTTT. Translating it yields CSARPVTNTEAFF.

In this sample, this clonotype turned up a few times. This chain uses TRBV5-4 with TRBJ2-5, with a possible D match to TRBD2 (5 bases). Trimming removed 5 bases at V and 1 base at J, with 15 bases between. Germline CDR1 is SGHNT and CDR2 is YYREEE (reference sequence). This CDR3 contains 15 residues. In nucleotides, the CDR3 is TGTGCCAGCAGGCCACGGGGAGCACTCCAAGAGACCCAGTACTTC. Residues: CASRPRGALQETQYF.

The DNA for the CDR3 is TGTGCCAGCAGCCTTAGCGGGGGGCACACCGGGGAGCTGTTTTTT. Amino acids: CASSLSGGHTGELFF. V and J are TRBV9 and TRBJ2-2; TRBD2 aligns across 10 bases. The V segment lost 4 bases and the J segment 3 bases; nucleotides outside the gene matches: 3. From germline, CDR1 is SGDLS and CDR2 YYNGEE. CDR3 length equals 15 residues.

Many counts were recorded for this clonotype. The rearrangement links TRBV11-3 to TRBJ2-5; tentative D call: TRBD2 (6 bases). V was cut by 5 bases and J by 0 bases, with 16 bases left in between. Germline loops: CDR1 SGHNT, CDR2 YENEEA. This CDR3 has 16 residues. The CDR3, as DNA: TGTGCCAGCAGCCACGGAGGGGTGATCCACCAAGAGACCCAGTACTTC. Protein product: CASSHGGVIHQETQYF.

V gene TRBV20-1 combines with J gene TRBJ2-1, with D tentatively TRBD2 (6 bases). Deletions cut 3 bases from V and 2 bases from J, with 14 bases between. CDR1 is DFQATT, CDR2 SNEGSKA, per germline (reference sequence). The CDR3 length is 15 residues. CDR3 loop: CSASAGRLTYNEQFF. The DNA of the CDR3 is TGCAGTGCTAGTGCCGGGAGATTAACCTACAATGAGCAGTTCTTC.